The entry below gives a single T cell receptor (beta chain) sequence along with its context. The record originates from a study of shared clonotypes between healthy human individuals. The table came from immunoSEQ multiplex PCR; TCRdb's copy has only in-frame clones and leaves some out. Here the sample spans about 2.4 million clones, 80% to 95% being singletons. The clonotype originates from a man aged 18 to 30 in good health. Some clones in this sample may be carry-over from other donors' samples. Sequenced: naive CD4+ T cells from PBMCs. The subset denotes: CD45RA+ positively selected.

Here the CDR3 reads CASSLAGRSTDTQYF. The DNA of the CDR3 is TGTGCCAGCAGTTTGGCGGGCCGCAGCACAGATACGCAGTATTTT. The chain uses TRBV28 and TRBJ2-3; a possible D gene is TRBD2 (5 bases). Trimming stripped 3 bases from V and 0 bases from J, with 10 bases between. From germline, CDR1 is MDHEN and CDR2 SYDVKM. The length of the CDR3 is 15 residues.